A single sample gave rise to the 2 T cell receptor beta chains below, sequenced in a study of early T cells in non-severe SARS-CoV-2 infection. TCRdb re-called the 5' RACE reads with MiXCR, one entry per CDR3 protein. This table has 65,000 to 80,000 distinct CDR3 sequences, approximately 10% appearing once. Sequencing input: whole blood. All receptors come from an adult who was a healthcare worker with PCR-confirmed SARS-CoV-2 infection or an uninfected control (not recorded which).

There are a few counts of this clonotype. This chain links TRBV18 with TRBJ2-7; tentative D call: TRBD1 (6 bases). Trimming took 0 bases from V and 2 from J, leaving 11 bases between them. The germline V gene encodes CDR1 KGHSH and CDR2 LQKENI. There are 15 residues in the CDR3. CDR3 amino acids: CASSPPGHLTYEQYF. CDR3 in DNA: TGTGCCAGCTCACCACCGGGACATTTGACCTACGAGCAGTACTTC.

This clonotype showed up just a few times. The rearrangement joins TRBV11-3 to TRBJ1-1, with TRBD1 as a possible D gene (5 bases). The CDR3 has 15 residues. With 1 base removed from V and 0 bases from J, the gap between germline ends came to 9 bases. Germline V gene sequence: CDR1 SGHNT, CDR2 YENEEA. In nucleotides, the CDR3 is TGTGCCAGCAGCTTAGGGGGGTCCATGAACACTGAAGCTTTCTTT. The encoded protein is CASSLGGSMNTEAFF.